One and the same sample provided the 5 T cell receptor beta chains below, sequenced in a study of blood T cell repertoires in COVID-19. Sequenced by immunoSEQ multiplex PCR; TCRdb stores in-frame clones only, minus some. Among about 130,000 clones listed, over 85% were seen once. The sequenced sample was peripheral blood. Receptors were obtained from a man aged 45 to 65 with active COVID-19.

This sequence joins TRBV7-9 and TRBJ2-5, with TRBD2 matching over 11 bases. J was trimmed by 4 bases and V by 0 bases; bases with no gene match: 13. This CDR3 spans 19 amino acids. CDR1 and CDR2 from the germline V gene are SEHNR and FQNEAQ (reference sequence). CDR3: CASSLAVGLAGQTGETQYF. CDR3 nucleotide sequence: TGTGCCAGCAGCTTAGCTGTTGGACTAGCGGGTCAAACCGGAGAGACCCAGTACTTC. The whole variable domain, filled in from reference TRBV7-9 and TRBJ2-5, reads DTGVSQNPRHKITKRGQNVTFRCDPISEHNRLYWYRQTLGQGPEFLTYFQNEAQLEKSRLLSDRFSAERPKGSFSTLEIQRTEQGDSAMYLCASSLAVGLAGQTGETQYFGPGTRLLVL.

This chain's CDR3 is CASSRGGSSTGELFF. CDR3 nucleotides: TGTGCCAGCTCGAGGGGGGGATCTAGCACCGGGGAGCTGTTTTTT. The V and J genes are TRBV2 and TRBJ2-2, with D tentatively TRBD2 (7 bases). The CDR3 runs to 15 residues. V lost 8 bases to trimming and J lost 4 bases, with 17 bases between them. Per the germline V gene, CDR1 is SNHLY and CDR2 is FYNNEI.

The chain uses TRBV5-1 and TRBJ1-4; 9 bases line up with TRBD1. V was clipped by 4 bases and J by 5 bases; unmatched bases: 6. The V gene's germline CDR1 is SGHRS and CDR2 YFSETQ. The CDR3 has 15 amino acids. The CDR3 sequence is CASSARDRENEKLFF. CDR3 coding DNA: TGCGCCAGCAGCGCCCGGGACAGGGAGAATGAAAAACTGTTTTTT.

This clone was seen a few times. The chain combines TRBV7-2 with TRBJ2-1; 7 positions agree with TRBD1. V shed 5 bases and J 0 bases; nucleotides not matched to a gene: 13. The CDR3 extends over 18 amino acids. Germline V lookup: CDR1 SGHTA, CDR2 FQGNSA. In DNA form, the CDR3 reads TGTGCCAGCAGCCTATTGACAGGGTGGTCGATCTCCTACAATGAGCAGTTCTTC. Its protein is CASSLLTGWSISYNEQFF.

The chain is built from TRBV29-1 and TRBJ2-5; 8 nucleotides match TRBD1. The germline CDR1 and CDR2 sequences are SQVTM and ANQGSEA. V lost 6 bases, J lost 5 bases, and 14 bases stayed unmatched. The CDR3 is 15 residues long. The CDR3 loop is CSVKRTGGRVETQYF. CDR3 nucleotide sequence: TGCAGCGTCAAGAGAACAGGGGGGAGAGTGGAGACCCAGTACTTC. Variable domain in full (rest from reference TRBV29-1 and TRBJ2-5): SAVISQKPSRDICQRGTSLTIQCQVDSQVTMMFWYRQQPGQSLTLIATANQGSEATYESGFVIDKFPISRPNLTFSTLTVSNMSPEDSSIYLCSVKRTGGRVETQYFGPGTRLLVL.